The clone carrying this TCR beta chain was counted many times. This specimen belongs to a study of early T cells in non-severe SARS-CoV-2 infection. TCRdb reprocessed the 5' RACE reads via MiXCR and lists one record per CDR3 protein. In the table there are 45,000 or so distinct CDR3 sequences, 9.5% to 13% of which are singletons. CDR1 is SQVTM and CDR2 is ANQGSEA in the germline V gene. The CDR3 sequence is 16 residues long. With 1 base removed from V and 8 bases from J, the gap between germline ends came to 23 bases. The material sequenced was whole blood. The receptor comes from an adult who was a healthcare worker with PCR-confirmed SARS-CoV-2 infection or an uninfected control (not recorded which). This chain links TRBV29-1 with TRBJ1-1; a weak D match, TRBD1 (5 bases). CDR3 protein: CSVEGYLGGWNIEAFF. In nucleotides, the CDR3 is TGCAGCGTTGAAGGGTATCTCGGGGGTTGGAATATCGAAGCTTTCTTT.